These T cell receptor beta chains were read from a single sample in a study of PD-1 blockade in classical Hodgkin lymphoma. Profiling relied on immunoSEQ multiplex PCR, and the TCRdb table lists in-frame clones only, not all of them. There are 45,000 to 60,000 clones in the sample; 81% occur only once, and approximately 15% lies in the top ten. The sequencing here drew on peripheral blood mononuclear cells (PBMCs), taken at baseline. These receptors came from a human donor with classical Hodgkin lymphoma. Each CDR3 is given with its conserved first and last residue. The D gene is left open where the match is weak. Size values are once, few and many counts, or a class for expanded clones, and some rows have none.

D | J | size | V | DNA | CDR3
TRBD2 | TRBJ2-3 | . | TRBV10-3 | TGTGCCATCAGTGAGTCGGGACTAGCGGGAGCTCGCAGTACGCAGTATTTT | CAISESGLAGARSTQYF
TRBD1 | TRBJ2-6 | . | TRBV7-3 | TGTGCCAGCAGCTTAATGGGACAGGGCAACGTCCTGACTTTC | CASSLMGQGNVLTF
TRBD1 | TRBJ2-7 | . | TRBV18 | TGTGCCAGCTCAGGTACCGGGACAGCCTGGAAGGACTTC | CASSGTGTAWKDF
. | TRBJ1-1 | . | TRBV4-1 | TGCGCCAGCAGCCAAGGAAGCTGGAACACTGAAGCTTTCTTT | CASSQGSWNTEAFF
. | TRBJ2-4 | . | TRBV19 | TGTGCCAGTAGTAGGGACACTTTGACCCTAGCCAAAAACATTCAGTACTTC | CASSRDTLTLAKNIQYF
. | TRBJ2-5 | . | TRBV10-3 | TGTGCCATCAGCCTCCTAGCGAGGGAGACCCAGTACTTC | CAISLLARETQYF
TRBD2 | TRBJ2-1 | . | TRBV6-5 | TGTGCCAGCAGTCCCGGTAGTAGCGGGAAGCGCGAGCAGTTCTTC | CASSPGSSGKREQFF
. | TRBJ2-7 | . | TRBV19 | TGTGCCAGTAGTATCGATGGGGAGGCCTACGAGCAGTACTTC | CASSIDGEAYEQYF
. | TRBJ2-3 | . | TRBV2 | TGTGCCAGCAATTTCTTAGGGGTGGCTGGCACAGATACGCAGTATTTT | CASNFLGVAGTDTQYF
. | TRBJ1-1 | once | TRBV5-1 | TGCGCCAGCGGGTCAGGGGAAAAGAACACTGAAGCTTTCTTT | CASGSGEKNTEAFF
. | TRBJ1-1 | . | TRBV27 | TGTGCCAGCAGTCTCGGCCGGACTGCGGGGGCTTTCTTT | CASSLGRTAGAFF
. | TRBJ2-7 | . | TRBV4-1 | TGCGCCAGCAGCCAAGATTCGGCAACCACTTACGAGCAGTACTTC | CASSQDSATTYEQYF
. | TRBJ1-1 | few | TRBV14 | TGTGCCAGCAGCCCAACCCCAGCCAAGGTAGCTTTCTTT | CASSPTPAKVAFF
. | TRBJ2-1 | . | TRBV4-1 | TGCGCCAGTGGGGAGAATGAGCAGTTCTTC | CASGENEQFF
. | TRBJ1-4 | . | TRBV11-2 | TGTGCCAGCAGCTTTACCGCGTGGGGAGAAAAACTGTTTTTT | CASSFTAWGEKLFF
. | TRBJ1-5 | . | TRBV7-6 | TGTGCCAGCAGCTTAGAGGCAGGCCACAATCAGCCCCAGCATTTT | CASSLEAGHNQPQHF
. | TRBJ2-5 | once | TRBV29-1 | TGCAGCGTTGAAGACTTGGCAGGGACAGAGACCCAGTACTTC | CSVEDLAGTETQYF
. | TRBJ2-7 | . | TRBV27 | TGTGCCAGCAGGGGGGTACAGCTCTACGAGCAGTACTTC | CASRGVQLYEQYF
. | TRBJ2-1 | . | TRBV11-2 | TGTGCCAGCAGCTTAGAAAGTGTCGGGAGTGAGCAGTTCTTC | CASSLESVGSEQFF